A selection of T cell receptor beta chains follows, all from one sample in a study of OX40 agonist ivuxolimab in advanced cancers. Only in-frame clones appear in the TCRdb table, and some are missing; sequencing was by immunoSEQ multiplex PCR. Of about 44,000 clones in the sample, 75% to 90% were seen once. The sequenced sample was CD4+ or CD8+ T cells sorted from blood, obtained in a trial of the OX40 agonist ivuxolimab. The receptors shown here come from an adult with an advanced solid tumor such as melanoma, head and neck, liver or kidney cancer. CDR3s include the opening cysteine and the closing phenylalanine or tryptophan. D genes are given only for firm matches. A clone size is listed for some rows: how often the clone was seen (once, few, many), or a class if it is expanded.

J gene,D gene,V gene,clone size,CDR3 protein,CDR3 DNA
TRBJ2-3,NA,TRBV7-9,NA,CASGTDTQYF,TGTGCCAGCGGCACAGATACGCAGTATTTT
TRBJ2-7,TRBD2,TRBV6-6,NA,CASSVVIAGEGEQYF,TGTGCCAGCAGTGTGGTGATAGCGGGAGAGGGCGAGCAGTACTTC
TRBJ1-2,NA,TRBV18,NA,CASSQGRVGGYTF,TGTGCCAGCTCCCAGGGCAGGGTAGGAGGCTACACCTTC
TRBJ2-7,NA,TRBV9,NA,CASSVAVGPYEQYF,TGTGCCAGCAGCGTAGCGGTTGGTCCCTACGAGCAGTACTTC
TRBJ1-1,NA,TRBV5-6,once,CASYAGSTEAFF,TGTGCCAGTTACGCGGGGAGCACTGAAGCTTTCTTT
TRBJ1-1,TRBD1,TRBV6-6,medium-sized,CASNQGDRSEAFF,TGTGCCAGCAACCAAGGGGACAGGAGTGAAGCTTTCTTT
TRBJ2-5,NA,TRBV4-1,NA,CASSQNPNGETQYF,TGCGCCAGCAGCCAAAATCCTAATGGGGAGACCCAGTACTTC
TRBJ2-1,NA,TRBV18,NA,CASSSRDLARNEQFF,TGTGCCAGCTCAAGCCGGGATCTCGCTAGGAATGAGCAGTTCTTC
TRBJ2-1,NA,TRBV7-9,NA,CASSLTPGLYNEQFF,TGTGCCAGCAGCTTAACGCCCGGACTCTACAATGAGCAGTTCTTC
TRBJ2-5,TRBD2,TRBV6-5,NA,CASSYSGGKETQYF,TGTGCCAGCAGTTACTCCGGGGGGAAAGAGACCCAGTACTTC
TRBJ2-3,NA,TRBV11-3,NA,CASSPGRKGGRTDTQYF,TGTGCCAGCAGCCCGGGGCGAAAGGGAGGACGCACAGATACGCAGTATTTT
TRBJ2-1,TRBD1,TRBV16,NA,CASSGQGDYNEQFF,TGTGCCAGCAGCGGACAGGGGGACTACAATGAGCAGTTCTTC
TRBJ2-7,NA,TRBV28,NA,CATHVGNSYEQYF,TGTGCCACCCACGTAGGAAACTCCTACGAGCAGTACTTC
TRBJ2-6,NA,TRBV6-5,NA,CASRTGSGANVLTF,TGTGCCAGCAGAACAGGTTCCGGGGCCAACGTCCTGACTTTC
TRBJ1-5,TRBD1,TRBV6-1,NA,CASRKDRGPNQPQHF,TGTGCCAGCAGGAAGGACAGGGGGCCTAATCAGCCCCAGCATTTT
TRBJ1-1,TRBD1,TRBV4-1,NA,CASSPWTGLDTEAFF,TGCGCCAGCAGCCCTTGGACAGGGTTAGACACTGAAGCTTTCTTT
TRBJ2-4,NA,TRBV28,NA,CASSPRPRGVRANIQYF,TGTGCCAGCAGCCCACGCCCTCGAGGGGTCCGGGCAAACATTCAGTACTTC
TRBJ2-5,TRBD2,TRBV7-7,NA,CASSVSGRDQETQYF,TGTGCTAGCAGCGTCAGCGGGAGGGACCAAGAGACCCAGTACTTC
TRBJ2-3,TRBD2,TRBV28,NA,CASSERLAMYF,TGTGCCAGCAGCGAGAGACTAGCAATGTATTTT
TRBJ2-7,NA,TRBV18,NA,CASSSRSGAYEQYF,TGTGCCAGCTCTTCGCGGTCGGGGGCCTACGAGCAGTACTTC
TRBJ2-2,NA,TRBV6-1,few,CAGSGAGELFF,TGTGCCGGGTCGGGGGCCGGGGAGCTGTTTTTT
TRBJ2-3,NA,TRBV30,few,CAWSQRSTDTQYF,TGTGCCTGGAGTCAGAGGAGCACAGATACGCAGTATTTT